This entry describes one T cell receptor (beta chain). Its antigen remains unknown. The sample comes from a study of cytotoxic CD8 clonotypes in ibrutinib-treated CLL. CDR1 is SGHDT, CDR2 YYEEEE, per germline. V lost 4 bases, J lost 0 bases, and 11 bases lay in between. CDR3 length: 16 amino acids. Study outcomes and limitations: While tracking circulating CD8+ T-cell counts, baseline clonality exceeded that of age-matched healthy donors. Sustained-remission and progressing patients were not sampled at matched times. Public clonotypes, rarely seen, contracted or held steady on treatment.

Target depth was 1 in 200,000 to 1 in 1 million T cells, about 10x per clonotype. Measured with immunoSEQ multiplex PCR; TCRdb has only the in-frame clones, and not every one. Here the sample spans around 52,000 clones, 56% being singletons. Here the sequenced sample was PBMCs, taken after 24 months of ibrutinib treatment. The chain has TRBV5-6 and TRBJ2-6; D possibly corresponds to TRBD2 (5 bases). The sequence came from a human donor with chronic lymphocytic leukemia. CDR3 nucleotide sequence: TGTGCCAGCAGCCGAACTAGTATCTCTGGGGCCAACGTCCTGACTTTC. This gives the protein CASSRTSISGANVLTF.